Listed below are T cell receptor beta chains from one sample, sequenced in a study of monozygotic twins with inflammatory bowel disease. TCRdb reanalyzed the 5' RACE reads and collapses them to one entry per CDR3 protein, without DNA. The sample table sets out under 150,000 distinct CDR3 sequences. The sequencing sample was made of blood. These receptors were obtained from a human donor with ulcerative colitis or Crohn's disease, or a healthy co-twin of an affected twin (not recorded which). CDR3s include the opening cysteine and the closing phenylalanine or tryptophan. Fields, in order: V gene, J gene, CDR3 protein.

V: TRBV12-3/TRBV12-4
J: TRBJ1-4
CDR3: CASSLQGGATNEKLFF

V: TRBV20-1
J: TRBJ2-1
CDR3: CSASKGWKRNLYNEQFF

V: TRBV7-2
J: TRBJ1-1
CDR3: CASSLMGTRANTEAFF

V: TRBV20-1
J: TRBJ1-5
CDR3: CSARGRDRGQRANQPQHF

V: TRBV19
J: TRBJ2-1
CDR3: CASSIAQGWSYNEQFF

V: TRBV12-3/TRBV12-4
J: TRBJ2-1
CDR3: CASRPGQVLNEQFF

V: TRBV20-1
J: TRBJ1-5
CDR3: CSARGAGDQPQHF

V: TRBV18
J: TRBJ1-6
CDR3: CASSPRHVGDSPLHF

V: TRBV6-5
J: TRBJ2-2
CDR3: CASSSSFRQGRAGELFF

V: TRBV7-2
J: TRBJ1-2
CDR3: CASSLEARGTNYGYTF

V: TRBV2
J: TRBJ1-1
CDR3: CASSDPLPRGNTEAFF

V: TRBV5-1
J: TRBJ2-1
CDR3: CASNPGAGLYNEQFF

V: TRBV7-2
J: TRBJ2-3
CDR3: CASSPPIGPPGPQSF

V: TRBV6-4
J: TRBJ2-1
CDR3: CASSDAEYNEQFF

V: TRBV15
J: TRBJ2-1
CDR3: CATSRDGHRTSGAYNEQFF

V: TRBV7-2
J: TRBJ2-1
CDR3: CASSPYNEQFF

V: TRBV7-3
J: TRBJ2-3
CDR3: CASSFEFTDTQYF

V: TRBV11-2
J: TRBJ2-3
CDR3: CASSLRTRDPDTQYF

V: TRBV6-5
J: TRBJ2-3
CDR3: CASSYSPTRVFADTQYF

V: TRBV5-1
J: TRBJ2-7
CDR3: CASSLGQESYEQYF